The next 12 T cell receptor beta chains were all read from a single sample in a study of OX40 agonist ivuxolimab in advanced cancers. Profiled with immunoSEQ multiplex PCR; TCRdb holds only in-frame clones, not every one. The repertoire holds more than 75,000 clones, with around 86% as singletons. The specimen was CD4+ or CD8+ T cells sorted from blood, collected in a trial of the OX40 agonist ivuxolimab. The receptor source for this set is an adult with an advanced solid tumor such as melanoma, head and neck, liver or kidney cancer.

J is TRBJ2-7 and V is TRBV4-3; 8 positions agree with TRBD2. The V and J ends lost 2 bases and 2 bases, in that order; junction bases with no gene match: 5. CDR1 is LGHNA and CDR2 is YSLEER in the germline V gene. This CDR3 has 15 residues. CDR3 residues: CASSQSATSAYEQYF. The CDR3 DNA reads as TGCGCCAGCAGCCAATCAGCGACTAGCGCCTACGAGCAGTACTTC.

In its sample, this clone was seen once. V usage is TRBV11-3 and J usage is TRBJ2-7; D gene uncertain. The germline CDR1 and CDR2 sequences are SGHNT and YENEEA. The CDR3 extends over 14 amino acids. V was shortened by 5 bases and J by 5 bases, with 16 bases between the two germline ends. CDR3 bases: TGTGCCAGCAGCCCCGACCCGGCGGTCCACGAGCAGTACTTC. Its protein is CASSPDPAVHEQYF.

The CDR3 loop reads CASSYDRSPGNEKLFF. DNA of the CDR3: TGTGCCAGCAGTTACGACAGGTCCCCGGGGAATGAAAAACTGTTTTTT. The J gene is TRBJ1-4, the V gene TRBV6-5; D may be TRBD1 (6 bases). V lost 2 bases, J lost 5 bases, and 15 bases lay in between. The CDR3 contains 16 residues. Germline V gives CDR1 MNHEY, CDR2 SVGAGI.

This sequence joins TRBV18 and TRBJ2-5; D is perhaps TRBD1 (5 bases). CDR3 length: 16 residues. Germline assignment: CDR1 KGHSH and CDR2 LQKENI. With 3 bases removed from V and 1 base from J, the gap between germline ends came to 15 bases. CDR3 in amino acids: CASSPQPTDSQETQYF. For the CDR3, the DNA is TGTGCCAGCTCACCCCAGCCGACAGACAGCCAAGAGACCCAGTACTTC.

The chain joins TRBV2 to TRBJ2-3; 7 bases fit TRBD2. CDR3 length equals 14 residues. Germline V gene data show CDR1 as SNHLY and CDR2 as FYNNEI. V shed 10 bases and J 2 bases; nucleotides not matched to a gene: 9. The CDR3 DNA reads as TGTGCCAACAGGCGGCGGGAGACCACAGATACGCAGTATTTT. It specifies CANRRRETTDTQYF.

V is TRBV7-3 and J is TRBJ2-2; TRBD2 aligns across 9 bases. Unmatched junction bases numbered 11, after V lost 5 bases and J lost 4 bases. This CDR3 comprises 17 residues. Germline CDR1 and CDR2: SGHTA and FQGTGA. The CDR3 sequence: CASSPRAGGRFTGELFF. The CDR3 DNA follows: TGTGCCAGCAGCCCCAGGGCGGGAGGGAGATTCACCGGGGAGCTGTTTTTT.

The genes are TRBV7-3 and TRBJ2-5, with 12 bases lining up with TRBD1. The CDR3 is 16 amino acids. V lost 4 bases and J lost 4; bases outside the gene matches: 7. Germline loops: CDR1 SGHTA, CDR2 FQGTGA. CDR3: CASSSTGTGGGETQYF. For the CDR3, the DNA is TGTGCCAGCAGCTCGACCGGGACAGGGGGCGGAGAGACCCAGTACTTC.

The chain couples TRBV27 to TRBJ2-7, with no clear D. The CDR3 runs 14 residues. With 3 bases removed from V and 3 bases from J, the gap between germline ends came to 12 bases. The germline V gene encodes CDR1 MNHEY and CDR2 SMNVEV (reference sequence). CDR3 sequence: CASSFFPAYYEQYF. The CDR3 DNA sequence: TGTGCCAGCAGTTTTTTCCCCGCTTACTACGAGCAGTACTTC.

The chain couples TRBV11-2 to TRBJ1-1; D is unresolved. Germline-derived CDR1 and CDR2 are SGHAT and FQNNGV. The CDR3 spans 13 residues. V lost 0 bases, J lost 1 base, and 3 bases lay in between. DNA of the CDR3: TGTGCCAGCAGCTTAGATGAGAACACTGAAGCTTTCTTT. The encoded protein is CASSLDENTEAFF.

The genes are TRBV6-5 and TRBJ2-3; D is unclear. This CDR3 comprises 16 residues. Trimming stripped 2 bases from V and 4 bases from J, with 16 bases between. Germline loops: CDR1 MNHEY, CDR2 SVGAGI. The CDR3 sequence: CASSYKGWGTSDTQYF. CDR3 nucleotide sequence: TGTGCCAGCAGTTACAAAGGGTGGGGTACTTCAGATACGCAGTATTTT.

The genes are TRBV9 and TRBJ2-3, with 9 bases identical to TRBD2. Germline CDR1 is SGDLS and CDR2 is YYNGEE. The V and J ends lost 0 bases and 4 bases, in that order; junction bases with no gene match: 9. This CDR3 has 17 amino acids. CDR3 bases: TGTGCCAGCAGCGTAGCGGGTAGCGGGAGTACGCCAGATACGCAGTATTTT. It encodes CASSVAGSGSTPDTQYF.

The J gene is TRBJ2-7, the V gene TRBV4-1; 10 nucleotides agree with TRBD1. With V trimmed by 3 bases and J by 7 bases, 6 bases remained unmatched. The CDR3 consists of 14 residues. Per the germline V gene, CDR1 is MGHRA and CDR2 is YSYEKL. The CDR3 sequence: CASSHRDRGREQYF. The CDR3, as DNA: TGCGCCAGCAGCCACCGGGACAGGGGTAGGGAGCAGTACTTC.